The 28 T cell receptor beta chains reported below all come from one sample, sequenced in a study of shared clonotypes between healthy human individuals. The repertoire was sequenced with immunoSEQ multiplex PCR; TCRdb's copy has only in-frame clones and lacks some. Among under 600,000 clones listed, 90% to 97% were seen once. The sequenced sample consisted of naive CD4+ T cells sorted from blood. The subset denotes: CD45RA+ positively selected. The receptors here all came from a woman in her twenties or thirties in good health.

V is TRBV28 and J is TRBJ1-3; no clear D. CDR1 and CDR2 (germline): MDHEN, SYDVKM. The germline V and J ends were trimmed by 6 bases and 4 bases, with 7 bases remaining between them. This CDR3 spans 12 amino acids. Written as DNA, the CDR3 is TGTGCCAGCAGGGAGCTCGGAAACACCATATATTTT. Amino acid sequence: CASRELGNTIYF.

The rearrangement joins TRBV4-2 to TRBJ2-2; 16 bases line up with TRBD2. The junction had 10 bases not matched to a gene; V was cut back by 3 bases and J by 6 bases. Germline CDR1 and CDR2: LGHNA and YNFKEQ. This CDR3 contains 19 residues. CDR3 sequence: CASSQSPGTSGRVSGELFF. The CDR3 DNA reads as TGTGCCAGCAGCCAGTCTCCCGGGACTAGCGGGAGGGTGTCCGGGGAGCTGTTTTTT.

Only one count was recorded for this clone. This chain uses TRBV6-1 with TRBJ2-3; D perhaps matches TRBD1 (6 bases). Germline CDR1 MNHNS, CDR2 SASEGT. The V gene lost 3 bases and the J gene lost 8 bases, with 15 bases spanning the gap. The CDR3 extends over 14 amino acids. CDR3 protein: CASSESYRAGTQYF. CDR3 in DNA: TGTGCCAGCAGTGAGAGTTACAGGGCAGGTACGCAGTATTTT.

This rearrangement joins TRBV2 to TRBJ2-1; a possible D gene is TRBD2 (6 bases). Germline CDR1 and CDR2: SNHLY and FYNNEI. Trimming stripped 7 bases from V and 3 bases from J, with 16 bases between. The CDR3 has 15 residues. CDR3 in DNA: TGTGCCAGCACTGGGGTTAGCGGTATCTACAATGAGCAGTTCTTC. Translated: CASTGVSGIYNEQFF.

The chain links TRBV6-6 to TRBJ2-7; D perhaps matches TRBD1 (5 bases). V lost 6 bases to trimming and J lost 1 base, with 10 bases between them. There are 13 residues in the CDR3. Germline V gene lookup returns CDR1 MNHNY and CDR2 SVGAGI (reference sequence). CDR3 loop: CASSLDKSYEQYF. The CDR3 region has the DNA TGTGCCAGCAGCTTGGACAAGTCCTACGAGCAGTACTTC.

The CDR3 DNA reads TGTGCCAGTAGTATTGATTGGGGCTCTGGGGCCAACGTCCTGACTTTC. This sequence encodes CASSIDWGSGANVLTF. This chain links TRBV19 with TRBJ2-6; D not resolved. CDR1 is LNHDA, CDR2 SQIVND, per germline (reference sequence). The CDR3 runs to 16 residues. Trimming cost V 3 bases and J 0 bases, with 9 bases left between them.

The chain combines TRBV6-5 with TRBJ2-1, with 8 bases identical to TRBD1. The trim removed 7 bases at V and 4 bases at J, leaving 3 bases unmatched. This CDR3 is 13 amino acids long. Germline V gene sequence: CDR1 MNHEY, CDR2 SVGAGI. CDR3 amino acids: CASKQGGYNEQFF. Here the CDR3 DNA reads TGTGCCAGCAAACAGGGGGGATACAATGAGCAGTTCTTC.

The gene calls are TRBV9 and TRBJ1-5, with a tentative D call TRBD1 (5 bases). The CDR3 is 13 residues long. The V end lost 3 bases, the J end lost 7 bases, and 11 bases lay between the germline ends. Germline loops: CDR1 SGDLS, CDR2 YYNGEE. CDR3 residues: CASSGGRGQPQHF. The DNA of the CDR3 is TGTGCCAGCAGCGGGGGTAGGGGCCAGCCCCAGCATTTT.

The CDR3 region has the DNA TGTGCCAGCAGTTGGGGGACAGGTGCCTACGAGCAGTACTTC. Protein product: CASSWGTGAYEQYF. This rearrangement joins TRBV27 to TRBJ2-7; 8 bases are a match to TRBD1. J lost 2 bases, V lost 4 bases, and 4 bases had no gene match. From germline, CDR1 is MNHEY and CDR2 SMNVEV (reference sequence). CDR3 size: 14 residues.

This clone appeared a single time. Other DNA sequences from this sample encode an identical CDR3 as well. The rearrangement uses TRBV28 and TRBJ1-1; D is ambiguous. V shed 3 bases and J shed 0 bases, with 2 bases lying between them. The germline V gene encodes CDR1 MDHEN and CDR2 SYDVKM. There are 12 residues in the CDR3. The CDR3 nucleotides are TGTGCCAGCAGTTTGATGAACACTGAAGCTTTCTTT. Translating gives CASSLMNTEAFF.

The chain combines TRBV5-1 with TRBJ2-5, with D perhaps TRBD1 (5 bases). The CDR3 length is 14 residues. CDR1 is SGHRS, CDR2 YFSETQ, per germline. V shed 3 bases and J shed 3 bases, with 12 bases lying between them. DNA of the CDR3: TGCGCCAGCAGCTCGGGTGGGGCTAAAGAGACCCAGTACTTC. Protein: CASSSGGAKETQYF.

This clone was recorded once. The chain employs TRBV7-2 and TRBJ1-2; D remains ambiguous. Trimming left V 1 base short and J 3 bases short, with 12 bases between. CDR3 length: 15 residues. Germline V lookup: CDR1 SGHTA, CDR2 FQGNSA. The CDR3 DNA sequence: TGTGCCAGCAGCTTAGATGCCAGCTCCCACTATGGCTACACCTTC. Translated, it gives CASSLDASSHYGYTF. Supplemented by reference TRBV7-2 and TRBJ1-2, the full variable domain reads GAGVSQSPSNKVTEKGKDVELRCDPISGHTALYWYRQSLGQGLEFLIYFQGNSAPDKSGLPSDRFSAERTGGSVSTLTIQRTQQEDSAVYLCASSLDASSHYGYTFGSGTRLTVV.

The CDR3 spells CASSAHRHGGYTF. The CDR3 region has the DNA TGTGCCAGCAGTGCCCACCGACACGGTGGCTACACCTTC. This chain links TRBV28 with TRBJ1-2; D gene ambiguous. The CDR3 is 13 amino acids. CDR1 is MDHEN and CDR2 is SYDVKM in the germline V gene. V lost 5 bases and J 7 bases, leaving 14 bases between the germline ends.

The chain couples TRBV4-2 to TRBJ2-1; 11 bases are shared with TRBD2. V lost 3 bases, J lost 8 bases, and 9 bases stayed unmatched. The CDR3 sequence is 16 residues long. The V gene's germline CDR1 is LGHNA and CDR2 YNFKEQ. This CDR3 reads CASSHLVAGGPYEQFF. CDR3 DNA: TGTGCCAGCAGCCACCTTGTAGCGGGAGGGCCCTATGAGCAGTTCTTC.

The chain couples TRBV7-2 to TRBJ2-7; 14 bases line up with TRBD2. Trimming removed 5 bases from V and 5 bases from J; junction bases left unmatched: 8. Germline-derived CDR1 and CDR2 are SGHTA and FQGNSA. The CDR3 spans 16 residues. CDR3 nucleotide sequence: TGTGCCAGCAGCCTGGGACTAGCGGGAGCTCCCCACGAGCAGTACTTC. Its protein is CASSLGLAGAPHEQYF.

This chain uses TRBV28 with TRBJ2-7, with TRBD2 matching over 7 bases. From germline, CDR1 is MDHEN and CDR2 SYDVKM. The CDR3 has 17 residues. Losses at the gene ends were 3 bases for V and 0 bases for J; bases not matched to a gene: 11. CDR3 region: CASSFIRSGPSSYEQYF. DNA of the CDR3: TGTGCCAGCAGTTTCATTCGTAGCGGGCCTAGCTCCTACGAGCAGTACTTC. The full variable domain, in which reference TRBV28 and TRBJ2-7 provide the parts outside the CDR3, is DVKVTQSSRYLVKRTGEKVFLECVQDMDHENMFWYRQDPGLGLRLIYFSYDVKMKEKGDIPEGYSVSREKKERFSLILESASTNQTSMYLCASSFIRSGPSSYEQYFGPGTRLTVT.

This clone has only one observation. V usage is TRBV2 and J usage is TRBJ2-4; 7 bases are shared with TRBD2. Unmatched junction bases numbered 10, after V lost 6 bases and J lost 5 bases. The CDR3 covers 15 residues. Germline assignment: CDR1 SNHLY and CDR2 FYNNEI. The CDR3 region is CASRATSLWENIQYF. The CDR3 DNA sequence: TGTGCCAGCAGAGCGACTAGCCTGTGGGAAAACATTCAGTACTTC.

The CDR3 loop is CSATRGGGSYEQYF. The CDR3 DNA sequence: TGCAGCGCAACAAGGGGTGGGGGCTCCTACGAGCAGTACTTC. This rearrangement joins TRBV29-1 to TRBJ2-7; either TRBD1 or TRBD2 may supply D (5 bases each). The ends were cut back, 7 bases at V and 0 bases at J, with 16 bases in the middle. This CDR3 has 14 amino acids. CDR1 and CDR2 from the germline V gene are SQVTM and ANQGSEA.

This clone was observed once. The CDR3 nucleotides read TGTGCCAGTAGGACAGGGACCGGGGAGCTGTTTTTT. This gives the protein CASRTGTGELFF. The chain couples TRBV19 to TRBJ2-2; 7 positions match TRBD1. V gave up 6 bases and J gave up 5 bases; unmatched junction bases: 0. This CDR3 has 12 amino acids. Germline V gene data show CDR1 as LNHDA and CDR2 as SQIVND (reference sequence).

As for this clone: The sample carries other DNA sequences with the same CDR3. This chain connects TRBV5-1 to TRBJ2-7, with D tentatively TRBD2 (6 bases). Germline V gives CDR1 SGHRS, CDR2 YFSETQ. Deletions cut 0 bases from V and 3 bases from J, with 10 bases between. CDR3 length: 14 amino acids. The CDR3: CASSLGGRDYEQYF. CDR3 in DNA: TGCGCCAGCAGCTTGGGTGGGCGGGACTACGAGCAGTACTTC.

The chain links TRBV11-2 to TRBJ2-2, with 7 positions matching TRBD1. Unmatched junction bases numbered 5, after V lost 3 bases and J lost 4 bases. CDR3 length: 15 amino acids. Germline CDR1 reads SGHAT; CDR2 reads FQNNGV. CDR3 sequence reads: CASSFRGLGTGELFF. The CDR3, as DNA: TGTGCCAGCAGCTTTAGGGGGCTCGGCACCGGGGAGCTGTTTTTT.

This chain connects TRBV6-6 to TRBJ2-1; 8 bases fit TRBD2. V gave up 2 bases and J gave up 8 bases; unmatched junction bases: 5. The CDR3 is made up of 14 amino acids. Germline CDR1 is MNHNY and CDR2 is SVGAGI (reference sequence). The CDR3 loop is CASSYVAGGYEQFF. In DNA form, the CDR3 reads TGTGCCAGCAGTTACGTTGCGGGAGGCTATGAGCAGTTCTTC.

This rearrangement joins TRBV6-6 to TRBJ1-5; 7 nucleotides match TRBD1. After removal of 6 bases from V and 2 bases from J, the junction contained 7 bases not matched to a gene. The CDR3 sequence is 15 residues long. Germline assignment: CDR1 MNHNY and CDR2 SVGAGI (reference sequence). CDR3 residues: CASREGTAGNQPQHF. The CDR3 region has the DNA TGTGCCAGCAGGGAAGGGACAGCGGGCAATCAGCCCCAGCATTTT.

Here the CDR3 reads CASSPTGSMSTGELFF. The DNA of the CDR3 is TGTGCCAGCAGCCCCACAGGGTCTATGAGTACCGGGGAGCTGTTTTTT. The chain recombines TRBV2 with TRBJ2-2; tentatively, D is TRBD1 (6 bases). This CDR3 comprises 16 residues. V lost 6 bases to trimming and J lost 5 bases, with 19 bases between them. Germline-derived CDR1 and CDR2 are SNHLY and FYNNEI.

The rearrangement joins TRBV19 to TRBJ1-1, with D possibly being TRBD1 (6 bases). The ends were cut back, 1 base at V and 8 bases at J, with 14 bases in the middle. The length of the CDR3 is 14 residues. Germline lookup yields CDR1 LNHDA and CDR2 SQIVND (reference sequence). The CDR3 is CASSIAWGQSEAFF. CDR3 nucleotide sequence: TGTGCCAGTAGTATAGCCTGGGGGCAATCCGAAGCTTTCTTT.

V and J are TRBV4-2 and TRBJ2-1, with 12 bases matching TRBD2. Per germline, CDR1 LGHNA and CDR2 YNFKEQ. V lost 5 bases and J lost 4; bases outside the gene matches: 9. The CDR3 extends over 17 amino acids. The CDR3 nucleotides are TGTGCCAGCAGCTTTACCGGGACTAGCGGGTTTTACAATGAGCAGTTCTTC. Its protein product is CASSFTGTSGFYNEQFF.

The V call is TRBV11-3, the J call TRBJ2-5; TRBD2 matches 8 bases. In germline, CDR1 is SGHNT, CDR2 YENEEA. The CDR3 loop spans 17 amino acids. The J segment lost 0 bases and the V segment lost 1 base, leaving 7 bases of the junction unmatched. In DNA, the CDR3 is TGTGCCAGCAGCTTAGGACTAGCGAGCGATAACCAAGAGACCCAGTACTTC. The encoded protein is CASSLGLASDNQETQYF.

The chain uses TRBV19 and TRBJ1-5; D gene ambiguous. The V end lost 7 bases, the J end lost 5 bases, and 12 bases lay between the germline ends. Germline V gene lookup returns CDR1 LNHDA and CDR2 SQIVND (reference sequence). CDR3 length equals 13 residues. This chain's CDR3 is CASTAQQYQPQHF. In DNA form, the CDR3 reads TGTGCCAGTACCGCGCAGCAGTATCAGCCCCAGCATTTT.